The entry below gives a single T cell receptor beta chain sequence along with its context. Its antigen remains unidentified. These data originate in a study of OX40 agonist ivuxolimab in advanced cancers. The wider study: Every 2 weeks, patients received ivuxolimab intravenously, dosed at 0.01 to 10 mg/kg. Study conclusions and caveats: Researchers did not establish what antigens the expanded peripheral T cells target. Relatively little clonal expansion, among the lowest observed, appeared in partial responders at 0.1-3.0 mg/kg.

Libraries were prepared by immunoSEQ multiplex PCR; TCRdb keeps only in-frame clonotypes and omits some of them. The sample has about 67,000 clones; 85% are singletons. Germline V CDR1 and CDR2: LGHNA, YNFKEQ. Trimming pared 3 bases from V and 7 bases from J, leaving 18 bases between. The length of the CDR3 is 15 residues. The chain links TRBV4-2 to TRBJ1-2; D possibly corresponds to TRBD1 (5 bases). The receptor was derived from an adult with an advanced solid tumor such as melanoma, head and neck, liver or kidney cancer. Sequenced here: CD4+ or CD8+ T cells sorted from blood, sampled in a trial of the OX40 agonist ivuxolimab. CDR3 protein: CASSQAPRGRAGYTF. The CDR3 coding sequence is TGTGCCAGCAGCCAGGCACCCCGGGGCCGAGCTGGCTACACCTTC.